This T cell receptor beta chain originates from a study of blood T cell repertoires in COVID-19. Study-wide background: The samples span acute and convalescent COVID-19 from the United States, Italy and Spain. PBMCs, B-cell-depleted T cells, or T cells provided the cDNA or gDNA that made up the material.

This clone came up many times. With V trimmed by 7 bases and J by 5 bases, 3 bases remained unmatched. Germline CDR1 is SGHKS and CDR2 is YYEKEE (reference sequence). The CDR3 runs to 12 residues. In the study's own analysis: Nucleated cell counts were estimated from reference gene primer amplification. Using immunoSEQ multiplex PCR, the repertoire was profiled, and TCRdb retains in-frame clones only, with some absent. V and J calls and clone size follow that table, whereas D and trimming were derived from the DNA. The data hold about 110,000 clones, with approximately 88% observed a single time. The source of this sequence is a woman between 65 and 79 years old with acute or convalescent COVID-19. Sequenced sample: peripheral blood. The chain carries TRBV5-5 and TRBJ2-4; TRBD1 matches 7 bases. CDR3 in amino acids: CASGDRENIQYF. The DNA of the CDR3 is TGTGCCAGCGGAGACAGGGAAAACATTCAGTACTTC.